These T cell receptor beta chains were read from a single sample in a study of shared clonotypes between healthy human individuals. Only in-frame clones appear in the TCRdb table, and some are missing; sequencing was by immunoSEQ multiplex PCR. The table lists more than 2 million clones, about 95% of them singletons. Material: naive CD8+ T cells sorted from blood. Source of these receptors: a man between 18 and 29 years old in good health. CDR3s include the opening cysteine and the closing phenylalanine or tryptophan. The order of the fields is clone size, V gene, J gene, D gene, CDR3 length, CDR3 protein, CDR3 DNA. A D gene is named only where the DNA matches it firmly. Not all rows give a size; the values are once, few, many and, for expanded clones, a class.

-	TRBV4-1	TRBJ1-6	-	16	CASSQDGAYYNSPLHF	TGCGCCAGCAGCCAAGATGGAGCCTACTATAATTCACCCCTCCACTTT
once	TRBV19	TRBJ1-5	-	14	CASSIWQGGQPQHF	TGTGCCAGTAGTATTTGGCAGGGCGGGCAGCCCCAGCATTTT
-	TRBV4-1	TRBJ1-6	-	14	CASSQARFGSPLHF	TGCGCCAGCAGCCAAGCACGGTTCGGTTCACCCCTCCACTTT
-	TRBV11-2	TRBJ2-3	-	12	CASSLDPDTQYF	TGTGCCAGCAGCTTAGACCCGGATACGCAGTATTTT
-	TRBV7-2	TRBJ2-7	-	13	CASSIGASYEQYF	TGTGCCAGCAGCATCGGGGCATCCTACGAGCAGTACTTC
-	TRBV4-2	TRBJ2-1	-	15	CASSQEQDTYNEQFF	TGTGCCAGCAGCCAAGAGCAAGACACCTACAATGAGCAGTTCTTC
-	TRBV5-4	TRBJ2-5	-	15	CASSSVGAGEETQYF	TGTGCCAGCAGCTCAGTAGGGGCAGGGGAAGAGACCCAGTACTTC
-	TRBV5-6	TRBJ2-6	TRBD1	19	CASSLEQGALLAGANVLTF	TGTGCCAGCAGCTTGGAACAGGGGGCGCTACTCGCTGGGGCCAACGTCCTGACTTTC
-	TRBV6-5	TRBJ2-7	TRBD2	14	CASAPGGSSYEQYF	TGTGCCAGCGCGCCGGGGGGTTCATCCTACGAGCAGTACTTC
-	TRBV9	TRBJ2-7	-	14	CASSLGGAGYEQYF	TGTGCCAGCAGTCTCGGGGGCGCTGGGTACGAGCAGTACTTC
-	TRBV30	TRBJ2-7	-	13	CAWSPGTSYEQYF	TGTGCCTGGAGTCCCGGGACTTCTTACGAGCAGTACTTC
once	TRBV10-1	TRBJ2-7	-	14	CASSDLISGAEQYF	TGCGCCAGCAGTGACCTTATATCAGGGGCCGAGCAGTACTTC
-	TRBV27	TRBJ2-3	TRBD2	17	CASSPALAGNFPDTQYF	TGTGCCAGCAGTCCCGCACTAGCGGGGAACTTCCCCGATACGCAGTATTTT
-	TRBV4-1	TRBJ1-2	-	15	CASSPAPAVVYDYTF	TGCGCCAGCAGCCCAGCTCCGGCGGTTGTCTATGACTACACCTTC
-	TRBV18	TRBJ2-1	-	15	CASSPPGGWDNEQFF	TGTGCCAGCTCACCACCGGGGGGTTGGGACAATGAGCAGTTCTTC
-	TRBV9	TRBJ1-2	-	15	CASSVGGGAIYGYTF	TGTGCCAGCAGCGTAGGAGGAGGAGCGATCTATGGCTACACCTTC
-	TRBV6-5	TRBJ1-6	TRBD1	15	CASSYLTGSGSPLHF	TGTGCCAGCAGTTACCTGACAGGGTCGGGGTCACCCCTCCACTTT
-	TRBV5-1	TRBJ2-7	TRBD2	15	CASSLVAGGGYEQYF	TGCGCCAGCAGCTTGGTAGCGGGGGGCGGGTACGAGCAGTACTTC
-	TRBV4-1	TRBJ2-3	-	15	CASSQGPGSTDTQYF	TGCGCCAGCAGCCAAGGTCCTGGGTCCACAGATACGCAGTATTTT
-	TRBV25-1	TRBJ2-3	-	15	CASSEFAASTDTQYF	TGTGCCAGCAGTGAATTTGCGGCTAGCACAGATACGCAGTATTTT
-	TRBV28	TRBJ1-4	TRBD1	15	CASSPKAQGPEKLFF	TGTGCCAGCAGCCCCAAAGCACAGGGGCCTGAAAAACTGTTTTTT
-	TRBV15	TRBJ2-7	-	14	CATSGVGGSYEQYF	TGTGCCACCAGCGGTGTAGGGGGATCCTACGAGCAGTACTTC
many	TRBV29-1	TRBJ1-1	-	13	CSVARRLNTEAFF	TGCAGCGTTGCCAGACGTTTGAACACTGAAGCTTTCTTT
-	TRBV13	TRBJ2-5	-	15	CASSLGAESQETQYF	TGTGCCAGCAGCTTAGGAGCGGAGAGCCAAGAGACCCAGTACTTC
-	TRBV7-8	TRBJ2-1	TRBD2	15	CASSREGLADNEQFF	TGTGCCAGCAGCCGAGAGGGACTAGCGGACAATGAGCAGTTCTTC
-	TRBV28	TRBJ2-2	-	16	CASSLQLSSDTGELFF	TGTGCCAGCAGTCTCCAACTCTCTAGCGACACCGGGGAGCTGTTTTTT
-	TRBV10-3	TRBJ2-7	TRBD1	14	CAISAGTGTYEQYF	TGTGCCATCAGTGCCGGGACAGGGACCTACGAGCAGTACTTC
-	TRBV5-3	TRBJ2-2	-	16	CARSLDSWRGTGELFF	TGTGCCAGAAGTCTAGACTCCTGGCGGGGTACCGGGGAGCTGTTTTTT
-	TRBV5-1	TRBJ2-7	TRBD1	14	CASSLTSGGHEQYF	TGCGCCAGCAGCCTAACCTCAGGGGGCCACGAGCAGTACTTC
once	TRBV19	TRBJ1-2	-	17	CASSIESETLTIDGYTF	TGTGCCAGTAGTATAGAGTCAGAGACCCTAACTATCGATGGCTACACCTTC
-	TRBV4-1	TRBJ2-2	TRBD1	15	CASSHRTGNAGELFF	TGCGCCAGCAGCCACCGGACAGGGAACGCCGGGGAGCTGTTTTTT
-	TRBV13	TRBJ1-4	-	13	CASSLEQAEKLFF	TGTGCCAGCAGCTTAGAACAGGCTGAAAAACTGTTTTTT
-	TRBV9	TRBJ2-4	TRBD1	15	CASSEATGGANIQYF	TGTGCCAGCAGCGAGGCTACAGGGGGCGCGAACATTCAGTACTTC
few	TRBV18	TRBJ1-6	TRBD1	15	CASSPRGDRDSPLHF	TGTGCCAGCTCACCAAGGGGGGACAGGGATTCACCCCTCCACTTT
-	TRBV4-3	TRBJ2-7	TRBD2	17	CASSQDPSAGVDFEQYF	TGCGCCAGCAGCCAAGATCCGTCGGCGGGAGTAGACTTCGAGCAGTACTTC
-	TRBV27	TRBJ1-1	-	17	CASSSVGVRGLSTEAFF	TGTGCCAGCAGTTCGGTGGGGGTGAGGGGGTTGAGCACTGAAGCTTTCTTT
-	TRBV2	TRBJ2-2	-	12	CASSNLYGELFF	TGTGCCAGCAGTAATTTATACGGGGAGCTGTTTTTT
-	TRBV5-4	TRBJ2-5	TRBD1	14	CASSLAGTGETQYF	TGTGCCAGCAGCTTGGCCGGGACAGGGGAGACCCAGTACTTC
-	TRBV15	TRBJ1-3	-	14	CATRPLGAGNTIYF	TGTGCCACCAGACCCCTCGGGGCTGGAAACACCATATATTTT
-	TRBV5-1	TRBJ2-7	-	15	CASRSGTGPTYEQYF	TGCGCCAGCAGGTCTGGGACGGGCCCTACCTACGAGCAGTACTTC
-	TRBV5-1	TRBJ1-1	TRBD1	13	CASSSGTGVEAFF	TGCGCCAGCAGCTCGGGGACAGGGGTGGAAGCTTTCTTT
-	TRBV7-9	TRBJ2-7	-	15	CASSVGSAALYEQYF	TGTGCCAGCAGCGTCGGTTCAGCCGCCCTCTACGAGCAGTACTTC
once	TRBV7-9	TRBJ2-7	-	16	CASSLGRGSPAYEQYF	TGTGCCAGCAGCTTAGGCCGGGGCAGCCCTGCCTACGAGCAGTACTTC
-	TRBV5-1	TRBJ2-7	-	13	CASSLAASYEQYF	TGCGCCAGCAGCTTGGCGGCATCCTACGAGCAGTACTTC
-	TRBV4-3	TRBJ2-7	-	14	CASSQGRGSYEQYF	TGCGCCAGCAGCCAAGGACGCGGGTCCTACGAGCAGTACTTC
-	TRBV7-9	TRBJ1-2	TRBD1	14	CASRPGQNREGYTF	TGTGCCAGCAGACCGGGACAGAATCGAGAGGGCTACACCTTC
-	TRBV11-2	TRBJ1-2	-	16	CASSLLSGTSNYGYTF	TGTGCCAGCAGCTTGCTGTCCGGGACATCTAACTATGGCTACACCTTC